This T cell receptor beta chain was recorded in a study of blood T cell repertoires in COVID-19 (dated by TCRdb to 2020 to 2022). Background for the entire study: Samples from collaborators originated in the United States, Italy and Spain and spanned both the acute and convalescent phases of COVID-19. The prospective study material was composed of cDNA or gDNA derived from T cells, B-cell-depleted T cells, or PBMCs. Deeply sampled blood TCRbeta repertoires from subjects exposed to, actively infected with, or recovered from COVID-19 were included in the dataset. The repertoires were released in a freely available public database intended as a resource for research on the immune response to SARS-CoV-2. The samples were drawn from two sources: the first 160 participants of the ongoing ImmuneRACE study, and 1,000 to 1,500 subjects contributed by 6 global collaborators. The sample metadata nearly always contained a de-identified subject ID, COVID-19 status, age in years and sex. Where available, HLA class I and class II types were taken from metadata supplied by the sample provider and were not determined by assay-based typing.

On the study overall, not on this receptor specifically: The quantity of clinical and demographic metadata differed by source and by participant and was supplied without curation.

TCRbeta CDR3 regions were amplified from genomic DNA using the immunoSEQ Assay, a bias-controlled multiplex PCR. In the paper's pipeline: Within the assay, amplification of reference gene primers was used to estimate how many nucleated cells each sample contained. To quantify the absolute abundance of each unique TCRbeta CDR3 rearrangement, sequence reads were collapsed and filtered. For each sample, productive Simpson clonality was calculated as the square root of Simpson's diversity index over productive rearrangements. Here the immuneACCESS table is served through TCRdb, limited to in-frame sequences with V and J called. Missing clones are a known gap in these copies; in checked studies unresolved V genes cover under half, and the rest lacks a known reason. V and J calls and clone size follow that table, whereas D and trimming were derived from the DNA. The sample has over 200,000 clones on record, 83% of them singletons. The top ten clones comprise over 0.95% of the sample.

One collaborating source in Seattle enrolled patients during active infection and followed them longitudinally through the course of disease. The collaborating institutions used their own protocols to collect whole blood in K2EDTA tubes. For TCRbeta analysis, collaborator samples were shipped as frozen whole blood, as isolated PBMCs, or as DNA extracted from either sample type. This clone was observed a single time. The antigen it recognizes is unknown. No much larger clone exists at a distance of one base, and base qualities are not known. The source material was peripheral blood. This receptor was identified in a woman aged 25-40 years with COVID-19, enrolled during active disease.

The CDR3 sequence is CASSFDLGPRRTREQYF. The nucleotide sequence reads as follows: TGTGCCAGCAGCTTCGACTTAGGTCCTCGAAGAACCCGCGAGCAGTACTTC. The receptor chain draws on TRBV7-9 and TRBJ2-7; too little of a D gene remains to name it. The V and J ends are trimmed by 3 bases and 6 bases, leaving 24 bases between them. From its cysteine to its phenylalanine, the CDR3 spans 17 amino acids. Only the CDR3 DNA is retained, 51 bases long and in frame from the first base. Via the germline V gene (reference sequence), CDR1 is SEHNR and CDR2 FQNEAQ.